The rows below give T cell receptor beta chains drawn from one sample of a study of blood T cell repertoires in COVID-19. Assay used: immunoSEQ multiplex PCR; TCRdb lists only in-frame clones, some missing. Here the sample spans 37,000 or so clones, around four fifths being singletons. Sequencing was done on a sample of peripheral blood. The receptors shown here come from a human donor in a cohort sampled during active COVID-19. CDR3s include the opening cysteine and the closing phenylalanine or tryptophan. D genes are given only for firm matches. The size field is filled for only some rows; it gives once, few, many or a size class.

TRBJ1-1	NA	TRBD1	TRBV7-2	TGTGCCAGCAGCCCCTCGACAGGGTCGGTCACTGAAGCTTTCTTT	CASSPSTGSVTEAFF
TRBJ2-5	NA	TRBD1	TRBV7-9	TGTGCCAGCAGCTTAATGGGGACAGGGCAAGAGACCCAGTACTTC	CASSLMGTGQETQYF
TRBJ2-3	NA	TRBD1	TRBV4-2	TGTGCCAGCAGCCAAGAGGACAGGGCGGCTACAGATACGCAGTATTTT	CASSQEDRAATDTQYF
TRBJ2-3	NA	TRBD1	TRBV6-4	TGTGCCAGCAGTGACGGGGACAGAATCACAGATACGCAGTATTTT	CASSDGDRITDTQYF
TRBJ1-4	NA	NA	TRBV15	TGTGCCACCAGCAGAGTATTGCGTTCGGGAGAGGGTGAAAAACTGTTTTTT	CATSRVLRSGEGEKLFF
TRBJ1-2	once	NA	TRBV4-2	TGTGCCAGCAGCCAAGATAAGACTGACGTCTACGATGGCTACACCTTC	CASSQDKTDVYDGYTF
TRBJ1-5	NA	NA	TRBV6-5	TGTGCCAGCAGTTCCTCCTCCTCGGGAGGTACTCAGCCCCAGCATTTT	CASSSSSSGGTQPQHF
TRBJ2-7	NA	TRBD1	TRBV7-8	TGTGCCAGCAGCCCCCTTGGGGACAGGGGTGACTACGAGCAGTACTTC	CASSPLGDRGDYEQYF
TRBJ2-1	NA	NA	TRBV4-3	TGCGCCAGCAGCCAAGAGGAGAGAGGCGAGCAGTTCTTC	CASSQEERGEQFF
TRBJ1-1	NA	NA	TRBV21-1	TGTGCCAGCAGCAAAAGCCGCTGGAGGGTCGAGACTGAAGCTTTCTTT	CASSKSRWRVETEAFF
TRBJ2-2	NA	TRBD2	TRBV9	TGTGCCAGCAGCGTTGGGAGGGCCGCGAACACCGGGGAGCTGTTTTTT	CASSVGRAANTGELFF
TRBJ2-1	NA	TRBD1	TRBV7-2	TGTGCCAGCAGCCTCGGGACAGTAGGCGAGCAGTTCTTC	CASSLGTVGEQFF
TRBJ1-2	NA	NA	TRBV5-1	TGCGCCAGCAGCCCCAGGGAAACAGACTCCTATGGCTACACCTTC	CASSPRETDSYGYTF
TRBJ2-6	NA	NA	TRBV7-9	TGTGCCAGCAGCCCGGACGGGGGGCATGGGGCCAACGTCCTGACTTTC	CASSPDGGHGANVLTF
TRBJ2-7	NA	NA	TRBV20-1	TGCAGTGCTAGTTTCCGGGAGCAGTACTTC	CSASFREQYF
TRBJ2-3	NA	NA	TRBV10-3	TGTGCCATCAGTGAACGTTCCGGGGGCACAGATACGCAGTATTTT	CAISERSGGTDTQYF
TRBJ1-1	NA	TRBD1	TRBV5-4	TGTGCCAGCAGCGCCTTCGGGACAGGCGGGAACACTGAAGCTTTCTTT	CASSAFGTGGNTEAFF
TRBJ1-2	NA	NA	TRBV7-2	TGTGCCAGCAGCTTTGGGCAGATTAATGGCTACACCTTC	CASSFGQINGYTF
TRBJ2-1	once	TRBD2	TRBV10-3	TGTGCCATCAGCCCTAGCGGGGAAGGTGAGCAGTTCTTC	CAISPSGEGEQFF
TRBJ2-2	NA	NA	TRBV13	TGTGCCAGCAGCCTCGGCGGGCAAACCGGGGAGCTGTTTTTT	CASSLGGQTGELFF
TRBJ1-5	NA	NA	TRBV19	TGTGCCAGTAGGACGACATCTCATCAGCCCCAGCATTTT	CASRTTSHQPQHF
TRBJ2-3	NA	TRBD2	TRBV6-1	TGTGCCAGCAGTGAACGTTTAGCGGGGATAGATACGCAGTATTTT	CASSERLAGIDTQYF
TRBJ2-7	NA	NA	TRBV6-2/TRBV6-3	TGTGCCAGCAGTAGACAGGCTTCGGACGAGCAGTACTTC	CASSRQASDEQYF
TRBJ2-2	NA	NA	TRBV7-9	TGTGCCAGCAGCTTAGTAGAAGGGAGCGCCGGGGAGCTGTTTTTT	CASSLVEGSAGELFF
TRBJ1-1	NA	NA	TRBV6-6	TGTGCCAGCAGTTACCCCCTCGGGTCCGGCTTTGAAGCTTTCTTT	CASSYPLGSGFEAFF
TRBJ2-6	NA	NA	TRBV5-1	TGCGCCAGCAGCTCCTCGGGAGCTGGGGCCAACGTCCTGACTTTC	CASSSSGAGANVLTF
TRBJ1-2	NA	NA	TRBV3-1/TRBV3-2	TGTGCCAGCAGCCACGGCGCCCAGCAGGCCCGAAGTGGCTACACCTTC	CASSHGAQQARSGYTF
TRBJ1-6	NA	NA	TRBV5-1	TGCGCCAGCAGCTCGGGACTGGAAAATTCACCCCTCCACTTT	CASSSGLENSPLHF
TRBJ2-3	NA	NA	TRBV2	TGTGCCAGCAGTGGGCCAACAGATACGCAGTATTTT	CASSGPTDTQYF
TRBJ2-7	few	NA	TRBV4-3	TGCGCCAGCAGCCCGAGCCTAGGTAGCGAGCAGTACTTC	CASSPSLGSEQYF
TRBJ2-2	NA	TRBD2	TRBV2	TGTGCCAGCACTAGCGGGGGCGGCACCGGGGAGCTGTTTTTT	CASTSGGGTGELFF
TRBJ1-1	NA	NA	TRBV10-2	TGCGCCAGCAGTGGGGGGGAGAGAAGGAACACTGAAGCTTTCTTT	CASSGGERRNTEAFF
TRBJ2-1	NA	NA	TRBV20-1	TGCAGTGCTAGTCAGGGGGGCAATGAGCAGTTCTTC	CSASQGGNEQFF
TRBJ2-5	NA	TRBD2	TRBV5-1	TGCGCCAGCAGCTTGACGGGGACTAGCGGACAAGAGACCCAGTACTTC	CASSLTGTSGQETQYF
TRBJ2-4	NA	TRBD2	TRBV6-4	TGTGCCAGCAGTGAAGGTCGGGCGGGGGTCAAAAACATTCAGTACTTC	CASSEGRAGVKNIQYF
TRBJ1-2	NA	NA	TRBV6-5	TGTGCCAGTCAACAGGCGAACTATGGCTACACCTTC	CASQQANYGYTF
TRBJ1-3	NA	NA	TRBV15	TGTGCCACCAGCGTACGCATAGGGAGCGGGGGCTCTGGAAACACCATATATTTT	CATSVRIGSGGSGNTIYF
TRBJ2-1	once	NA	TRBV27	TGTGCCAGCAGTTTATCCCACAGGAATGAGCAGTTCTTC	CASSLSHRNEQFF
TRBJ2-7	NA	TRBD2	TRBV5-6	TGTGCCATCCAACCTGGGGAGCGGGGGAACTACGAGCAGTACTTC	CAIQPGERGNYEQYF
TRBJ2-5	NA	TRBD2	TRBV19	TGTGCCAGTAGTATTTCGGGGGGACGCGGGGTAGAGACCCAGTACTTC	CASSISGGRGVETQYF
TRBJ1-6	once	NA	TRBV29-1	TGCAGCGTGCGCAGGGGAAGTTCCTATAATTCACCCCTCCACTTT	CSVRRGSSYNSPLHF
TRBJ1-4	NA	NA	TRBV5-1	TGCGCCAGCAGCTTGGGTGGGCAGGGCTCCAATGAAAAACTGTTTTTT	CASSLGGQGSNEKLFF
TRBJ2-1	NA	NA	TRBV3-1/TRBV3-2	TGTGCCAGCAGCCAAGATCGAGGGGGTTACAATGAGCAGTTCTTC	CASSQDRGGYNEQFF
TRBJ2-7	NA	NA	TRBV20-1	TGCAGTGCTGCGAACTCCTACGAGCAGTACTTC	CSAANSYEQYF
TRBJ1-1	once	NA	TRBV3-1/TRBV3-2	TGTGCCAGCAGCCACCTCCCCGGGGTGTCGGACACTGAAGCTTTCTTT	CASSHLPGVSDTEAFF
TRBJ1-2	NA	NA	TRBV5-6	TGTGCCAGCAGCGGCAATGGACAGCTTGATGGCTACACCTTC	CASSGNGQLDGYTF
TRBJ2-3	NA	NA	TRBV6-5	TGTGCCAGCAGTTACTCTGGGGGCAGCCCAGATACGCAGTATTTT	CASSYSGGSPDTQYF
TRBJ1-2	few	NA	TRBV4-2	TGTGCCAGCAGCCAAGGAGACAGGTCCTATGGCTACACCTTC	CASSQGDRSYGYTF
TRBJ2-2	NA	TRBD1	TRBV28	TGTGCCAGCAGTGGCGGGACAGGTCTTTTTACCGGGGAGCTGTTTTTT	CASSGGTGLFTGELFF
TRBJ1-2	NA	TRBD1	TRBV7-3	TGTGCCAGCAGCACCAACAGGGGCGGCTACACCTTC	CASSTNRGGYTF
TRBJ1-5	NA	TRBD1	TRBV28	TGTGCCAGCAGTCCTCGGACAGGGGCGAACAATCAGCCCCAGCATTTT	CASSPRTGANNQPQHF
TRBJ1-3	once	NA	TRBV18	TGTGCCAGCTCAATGGACGGGATCTCTGGAAACACCATATATTTT	CASSMDGISGNTIYF
TRBJ2-1	NA	NA	TRBV4-2	TGTGCCAGCAGCCTGGACGGGGGGCGATACAATGAGCAGTTCTTC	CASSLDGGRYNEQFF
TRBJ1-5	NA	NA	TRBV30	TGTGCCTGTCAATCGGCAGGGGCGGCTCAGCCCCAGCATTTT	CACQSAGAAQPQHF
TRBJ1-1	NA	NA	TRBV19	TGTGCCAGTAGTTTTTATATGAACACTGAAGCTTTCTTT	CASSFYMNTEAFF